One and the same sample provided the 22 T cell receptor beta chains below, sequenced in a study of blood T cells in healthy people across ages. A J-beta primer mix and a sample-barcoded 5' primer were used in a second PCR of about 7 to 12 cycles. TCRdb recomputed calls from the 5' RACE reads with MiXCR, one row per CDR3 protein. The sample consists of about 1 million distinct CDR3 sequences, less than 50% of them appearing once. The source material was blood. These receptors all stem from a woman aged 55-70 years in good health.

The rearrangement joins TRBV5-1 to TRBJ1-2; unclear D gene. The CDR3 is made up of 15 amino acids. The V and J ends lost 5 bases and 1 base respectively, with 15 bases between them. CDR1 and CDR2 from the germline V gene are SGHRS and YFSETQ. The CDR3 coding sequence is TGCGCCAGCAGAGCAAACAGCGCACTTAACTATGGCTACACCTTC. It encodes CASRANSALNYGYTF.

The V gene is TRBV6-1, the J gene TRBJ1-2; D is perhaps TRBD1 (5 bases). CDR3 size: 16 residues. The ends were cut back, 8 bases at V and 7 bases at J, with 26 bases in the middle. Germline CDR1 and CDR2: MNHNS and SASEGT. The CDR3 reads CASHVQTWTPFVGYTF. For the CDR3, the DNA is TGTGCCAGCCATGTCCAAACTTGGACACCCTTTGTTGGCTACACCTTC.

The rearrangement uses TRBV6-6 and TRBJ2-1, with 7 bases aligning to TRBD2. After removal of 8 bases from V and 4 bases from J, the junction contained 14 bases not matched to a gene. CDR3 length: 16 amino acids. Per the germline V gene, CDR1 is MNHNY and CDR2 is SVGAGI (reference sequence). This chain's CDR3 is CASGSSTSPFYNEQFF. CDR3 bases: TGTGCCAGCGGCTCATCGACTAGCCCCTTTTACAATGAGCAGTTCTTC.

This rearrangement joins TRBV7-8 to TRBJ2-5, with 9 positions matching TRBD2. CDR3 length: 16 residues. Germline V CDR1 and CDR2: SGHVS, FQNEAQ. V lost 0 bases and J lost 4; bases outside the gene matches: 6. The CDR3 sequence is CASSLAGSGRGETQYF. Here the CDR3 DNA reads TGTGCCAGCAGCTTAGCGGGTAGCGGGAGAGGAGAGACCCAGTACTTC.

The CDR3 region is CASSPGGGQGRHEQFF. The CDR3 DNA follows: TGTGCCAGCAGCCCCGGTGGCGGACAGGGGCGCCATGAGCAGTTCTTC. The chain recombines TRBV11-2 with TRBJ2-1; 9 bases agree with TRBD1. J was trimmed by 8 bases and V by 5 bases; bases with no gene match: 13. CDR1 and CDR2 (germline): SGHAT, FQNNGV. This CDR3 is 16 amino acids long.

This clonotype was observed a few times. V and J are TRBV27 and TRBJ1-5; the D is unclear. Germline CDR1 MNHEY, CDR2 SMNVEV (reference sequence). The V end was cut by 5 bases, the J end by 7 bases, with 12 bases between. This CDR3 spans 13 amino acids. The CDR3 coding sequence is TGTGCCAGCAGTGGTGGGGTTCGGCAGCCCCAGCATTTT. Translated: CASSGGVRQPQHF.

The chain is built from TRBV14 and TRBJ2-7; the match to TRBD1 covers 8 bases. Germline CDR1 reads SGHDN; CDR2 reads FVKESK. J gave up 0 bases and V 8 bases, and 9 bases lay outside the gene matches. This CDR3 comprises 15 residues. This CDR3 is CASEPPGQDSYEQYF. In DNA, the CDR3 is TGTGCCAGCGAGCCGCCGGGACAGGACTCCTACGAGCAGTACTTC.

In this sample, this clonotype turned up a few times. The chain uses TRBV13 and TRBJ2-1; 10 bases are a match to TRBD2. Germline V gene lookup returns CDR1 PRHDT and CDR2 FYEKMQ (reference sequence). J gave up 6 bases and V 3 bases, and 5 bases lay outside the gene matches. The CDR3 loop spans 15 amino acids. CDR3 bases: TGTGCCAGCAGCTTTCGACTAGCGGGTTTCAATGAGCAGTTCTTC. This codes for CASSFRLAGFNEQFF.

The rearrangement joins TRBV7-9 to TRBJ1-2; D call uncertain. The length of the CDR3 is 14 residues. Germline loops: CDR1 SEHNR, CDR2 FQNEAQ (reference sequence). Trimming shortened V by 5 bases and J by 1 base, and 11 bases separated the two germline ends. DNA of the CDR3: TGTGCCAGCAGCCGGGAGTCAATTAACTATGGCTACACCTTC. Translating it yields CASSRESINYGYTF.

This clonotype was seen more than once but under ten times. The chain has TRBV12-3 or TRBV12-4 and TRBJ2-7, with D maybe TRBD2 (5 bases). V lost 3 bases and J 12 bases, leaving 12 bases between the germline ends. CDR3 length: 11 amino acids. The CDR3 nucleotides are TGTGCCAGCAGTTTTGAGGGTCAGCGGTACTTC. This codes for CASSFEGQRYF.

This clonotype was seen more than once but under ten times. This chain links TRBV27 with TRBJ2-3; a weak D match, TRBD1 (6 bases). V gave up 2 bases and J gave up 0 bases, with 12 bases separating them. Germline CDR1 MNHEY, CDR2 SMNVEV (reference sequence). The CDR3 has 16 amino acids. The CDR3 sequence: CASSLVGGLSTDTQYF. The CDR3 nucleotides are TGTGCCAGCAGTTTAGTTGGGGGCCTGAGCACAGATACGCAGTATTTT.

This clonotype was seen a few times. The chain has TRBV5-1 and TRBJ2-3; D is uncertain. The germline gives CDR1 SGHRS, CDR2 YFSETQ. V was shortened by 0 bases and J by 4 bases, with 12 bases between the two germline ends. The CDR3 contains 15 residues. The CDR3 nucleotides are TGCGCCAGCAGCTTGGCAGATTCTCTCCCAGATACGCAGTATTTT. This encodes CASSLADSLPDTQYF.

This clonotype came up once. The chain recombines TRBV6-5 with TRBJ1-2; possible D gene TRBD1, 5 bases. Germline CDR1 is MNHEY and CDR2 is SVGAGI. V lost 2 bases, J lost 5 bases, and 15 bases lay in between. The CDR3 has 15 residues. Written as DNA, the CDR3 is TGTGCCAGCAGTTACGTGGACGCCGGGGGGTATGGCTACACCTTC. It codes for CASSYVDAGGYGYTF.

The V call is TRBV6-5, the J call TRBJ2-7; TRBD1 matches at 11 bases. The CDR3 is 17 amino acids. Germline-derived CDR1 and CDR2 are MNHEY and SVGAGI. V lost 1 base and J lost 3; bases outside the gene matches: 8. This CDR3 reads CASSYFSPGTGGYEQYF. DNA for the CDR3: TGTGCCAGCAGTTACTTTTCCCCCGGGACAGGGGGCTACGAGCAGTACTTC.

This clonotype was seen a handful of times. The CDR3 protein is CASSYRPRNFNEKLFF. The CDR3 DNA is TGTGCCAGCAGTTACCGCCCCCGGAACTTTAATGAAAAACTGTTTTTT. This chain uses TRBV6-2 or TRBV6-3 with TRBJ1-4; D not resolved. Germline V CDR1 and CDR2: MNHEY, SVGEGT. The ends were cut back, 2 bases at V and 4 bases at J, with 14 bases in the middle. The CDR3 extends over 16 amino acids.

This clonotype was recorded a few times. The V gene is TRBV20-1, the J gene TRBJ1-2, with a weak D call TRBD1 (6 bases). Germline CDR1 reads DFQATT; CDR2 reads SNEGSKA (reference sequence). This CDR3 contains 13 residues. V dropped 3 bases and J dropped 8 bases, with 16 bases sitting between them. In DNA form, the CDR3 reads TGCAGTGCTAGGGGGGGCTTCTCGCCAGGCTACACCTTC. Amino acids: CSARGGFSPGYTF.

This clonotype was found a few times. The V and J genes are TRBV12-3 or TRBV12-4 and TRBJ1-5; D gene unclear. The CDR3 length is 13 residues. Trimming removed 5 bases from V and 4 bases from J, with 9 bases in between. The chain's CDR3 is CASSNGWNQPQHF. The CDR3 DNA follows: TGTGCCAGCAGTAATGGGTGGAATCAGCCCCAGCATTTT.

This clonotype appeared a few times. This chain links TRBV27 with TRBJ2-3; 9 nucleotides line up with TRBD1. Germline V gene sequence: CDR1 MNHEY, CDR2 SMNVEV (reference sequence). The CDR3 has 14 amino acids. J lost 2 bases, V lost 6 bases, and 3 bases had no gene match. The CDR3 nucleotides read TGTGCCAGCAGAGGGACAGGGAACACAGATACGCAGTATTTT. Protein: CASRGTGNTDTQYF.

The CDR3 protein is CSARTTGSYEQYF. The DNA of the CDR3 is TGCAGTGCTCGGACGACTGGTTCCTACGAGCAGTACTTC. V is TRBV20-1 and J is TRBJ2-7; D not certain. The germline V gene has CDR1 DFQATT and CDR2 SNEGSKA (reference sequence). This CDR3 contains 13 residues. Trimming took off 5 bases at V and 1 base at J, with 12 bases between the two ends.

The V and J genes are TRBV20-1 and TRBJ2-1; the D gene is possibly TRBD2 (5 bases). Trimming took off 7 bases at V and 5 bases at J, with 12 bases between the two ends. Germline CDR1 DFQATT, CDR2 SNEGSKA (reference sequence). The CDR3 covers 12 residues. DNA for the CDR3: TGCAGTGAACTAGGGAATGACAATGAGCAGTTCTTC. It is translated as CSELGNDNEQFF.

The rearrangement links TRBV20-1 to TRBJ2-7; D is unresolved. V was pared by 1 base and J by 0 bases, with 10 bases between. Germline V lookup: CDR1 DFQATT, CDR2 SNEGSKA (reference sequence). This CDR3 is built from 14 residues. CDR3 protein: CSARGSFFSYEQYF. The CDR3 coding sequence is TGCAGTGCTAGAGGTAGCTTCTTCTCCTACGAGCAGTACTTC.

The chain recombines TRBV21-1 with TRBJ2-3; the table calls TRBD1, which could not be checked here. TRBV21-1 represents a pseudogene. The CDR3 extends over 16 amino acids. This chain's CDR3 is CASSKVGGLGTDTQYF. In DNA, the CDR3 is TGTGCCAGCAGCAAAGTGGGGGGCTTAGGCACAGATACGCAGTATTTT.